The 10 T cell receptor beta chains below come from one sample, sequenced in a study of T cell repertoires in ileal Crohn's disease. Time point noted: inflamed ileum from the surgical specimen. Libraries were prepared by immunoSEQ multiplex PCR; TCRdb keeps only in-frame clonotypes and omits some of them. The sample carries 13,000 or so clones, roughly 80% recorded once. Sequencing was carried out using ileal tissue. Every receptor here comes from an adult with Crohn's disease.

This clone was observed once. The gene calls are TRBV6-5 and TRBJ1-6, with 7 bases aligning to TRBD1. The J segment lost 4 bases and the V segment lost 6 bases, leaving 0 bases of the junction unmatched. Germline lookup yields CDR1 MNHEY and CDR2 SVGAGI. CDR3 size: 13 residues. CDR3 amino acids: CASRGQYNSPLHF. DNA for the CDR3: TGTGCCAGCAGGGGACAGTATAATTCACCCCTCCACTTT.

V and J are TRBV7-3 and TRBJ2-1; D might be TRBD1 or TRBD2, each matching 5 bases. The CDR3 spans 15 residues. CDR1 is SGHTA and CDR2 is FQGTGA in the germline V gene. V lost 1 base, J lost 10 bases, and 17 bases lay in between. DNA of the CDR3: TGTGCCAGCAGCTTAAATGGGGGAGCCTTCGAGGAGCAGTTCTTC. As protein: CASSLNGGAFEEQFF.

Relative to its sample, this clone is medium-sized. The chain carries TRBV10-2 and TRBJ2-1; 15 bases match TRBD2. Trimming cost V 7 bases and J 5 bases; bases outside gene matches: 12. There are 18 residues in the CDR3. Germline lookup yields CDR1 WSHSY and CDR2 SAAADI. The chain's CDR3 is CASIPGTSGGRYHNEQFF. In DNA form, the CDR3 reads TGCGCCAGCATTCCAGGGACTAGCGGGGGGAGGTACCACAATGAGCAGTTCTTC.

Details on this clone: Other DNA sequences in this specimen translate into the identical CDR3. The chain couples TRBV5-1 to TRBJ2-2; TRBD1 aligns across 7 bases. The V segment lost 3 bases and the J segment 2 bases; nucleotides outside the gene matches: 1. This CDR3 spans 14 amino acids. CDR1 is SGHRS and CDR2 is YFSETQ in the germline V gene. The CDR3 DNA follows: TGCGCCAGCAGCTGGGACAGAAACACCGGGGAGCTGTTTTTT. This encodes CASSWDRNTGELFF.

This chain joins TRBV10-3 and TRBJ2-3; D gene ambiguous. The germline V gene encodes CDR1 ENHRY and CDR2 SYGVKD. V gave up 3 bases and J gave up 1 base, with 11 bases separating them. This CDR3 contains 15 residues. CDR3 residues: CAISDPRVGTDTQYF. CDR3 nucleotide sequence: TGTGCCATCAGTGATCCAAGGGTTGGCACAGATACGCAGTATTTT.

This chain links TRBV5-1 with TRBJ1-1; D might be TRBD1 (6 bases). Deletions cut 5 bases from V and 4 bases from J, with 21 bases between. Germline V gene lookup returns CDR1 SGHRS and CDR2 YFSETQ. The CDR3 is made up of 16 amino acids. The CDR3 bases are TGCGCCAGCAGATACACCAGGGGCGCGAGGGGCACTGAAGCTTTCTTT. As protein: CASRYTRGARGTEAFF. Full variable domain (rest looked up from reference TRBV5-1 and TRBJ1-1): KAGVTQTPRYLIKTRGQQVTLSCSPISGHRSVSWYQQTPGQGLQFLFEYFSETQRNKGNFPGRFSGRQFSNSRSEMNVSTLELGDSALYLCASRYTRGARGTEAFFGQGTRLTVV.

The chain has TRBV6-1 and TRBJ2-7; 12 bases agree with TRBD2. Germline trimming cut 3 bases from V and 2 bases from J; bases unmatched to any gene: 2. The CDR3 runs 15 residues. Per the germline V gene, CDR1 is MNHNS and CDR2 is SASEGT. This CDR3 reads CASSDASGGAYEQYF. CDR3 DNA sequence: TGTGCCAGCAGTGACGCTAGCGGGGGGGCCTACGAGCAGTACTTC.

This chain connects TRBV5-1 to TRBJ2-5; TRBD2 agrees at 16 bases. Germline lookup yields CDR1 SGHRS and CDR2 YFSETQ. The CDR3 sequence is 15 residues long. The V segment lost 5 bases and the J segment 5 bases; nucleotides outside the gene matches: 3. This CDR3 is CASRGTSGGAETQYF. The CDR3 nucleotides are TGCGCCAGCAGAGGGACTAGCGGGGGGGCCGAGACCCAGTACTTC.

This clone was seen just once. The chain carries TRBV15 and TRBJ2-7, with TRBD1 identical over 11 bases. Germline loops: CDR1 LNHNV, CDR2 YYDKDF (reference sequence). This CDR3 contains 15 residues. Losses at the gene ends were 5 bases for V and 6 bases for J; bases not matched to a gene: 9. The CDR3 reads CATSAPGQGAREQYF. In DNA form, the CDR3 reads TGTGCCACCAGCGCCCCCGGACAGGGGGCTCGCGAGCAGTACTTC. The variable domain in full, completed from reference TRBV15 and TRBJ2-7, reads DAMVIQNPRYQVTQFGKPVTLSCSQTLNHNVMYWYQQKSSQAPKLLFHYYDKDFNNEADTPDNFQSRRPNTSFCFLDIRSPGLGDTAMYLCATSAPGQGAREQYFGPGTRLTVT.

V usage is TRBV13 and J usage is TRBJ1-2, with 8 positions matching TRBD1. Trimming took 4 bases from V and 1 from J; bases not matched to a gene: 8. Germline V lookup: CDR1 PRHDT, CDR2 FYEKMQ (reference sequence). CDR3 size: 16 residues. CDR3 DNA: TGTGCCAGCAGCTCCAAATCGGGACAGGATAACTATGGCTACACCTTC. It encodes CASSSKSGQDNYGYTF. The variable domain in full, with the rest retrieved from reference TRBV13 and TRBJ1-2, is AAGVIQSPRHLIKEKRETATLKCYPIPRHDTVYWYQQGPGQDPQFLISFYEKMQSDKGSIPDRFSAQQFSDYHSELNMSSLELGDSALYFCASSSKSGQDNYGYTFGSGTRLTVV.